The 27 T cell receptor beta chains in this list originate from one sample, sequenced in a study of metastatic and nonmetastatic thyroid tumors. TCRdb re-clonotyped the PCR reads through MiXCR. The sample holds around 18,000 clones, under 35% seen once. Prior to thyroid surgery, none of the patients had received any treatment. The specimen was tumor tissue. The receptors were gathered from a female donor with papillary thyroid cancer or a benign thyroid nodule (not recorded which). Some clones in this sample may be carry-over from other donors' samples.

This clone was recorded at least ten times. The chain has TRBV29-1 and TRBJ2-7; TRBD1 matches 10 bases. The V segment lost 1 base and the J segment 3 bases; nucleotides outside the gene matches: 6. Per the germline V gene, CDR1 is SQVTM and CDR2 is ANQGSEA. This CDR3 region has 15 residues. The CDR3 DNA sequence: TGCAGCGTTGAAGGACAGGACAGGGGGAGCTACGAGCAGTACTTC. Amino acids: CSVEGQDRGSYEQYF.

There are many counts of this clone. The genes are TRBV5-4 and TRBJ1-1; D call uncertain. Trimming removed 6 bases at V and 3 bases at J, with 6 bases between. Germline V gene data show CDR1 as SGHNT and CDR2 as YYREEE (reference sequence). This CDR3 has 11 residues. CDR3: CASTDYTEAFF. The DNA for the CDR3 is TGTGCCAGCACCGACTACACTGAAGCTTTCTTT.

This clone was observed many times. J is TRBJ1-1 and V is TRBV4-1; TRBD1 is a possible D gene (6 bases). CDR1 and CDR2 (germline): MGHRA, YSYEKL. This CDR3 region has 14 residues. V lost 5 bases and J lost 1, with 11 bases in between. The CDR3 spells CASSSRTENTEAFF. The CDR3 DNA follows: TGCGCCAGCAGCTCACGGACAGAGAACACTGAAGCTTTCTTT.

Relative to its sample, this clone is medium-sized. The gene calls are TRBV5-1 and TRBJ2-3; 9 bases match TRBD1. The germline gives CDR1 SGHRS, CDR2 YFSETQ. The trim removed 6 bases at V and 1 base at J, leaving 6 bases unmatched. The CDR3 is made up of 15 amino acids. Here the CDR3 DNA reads TGCGCCAGCACCCAAGGGGACAGGGGCACAGATACGCAGTATTTT. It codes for CASTQGDRGTDTQYF.

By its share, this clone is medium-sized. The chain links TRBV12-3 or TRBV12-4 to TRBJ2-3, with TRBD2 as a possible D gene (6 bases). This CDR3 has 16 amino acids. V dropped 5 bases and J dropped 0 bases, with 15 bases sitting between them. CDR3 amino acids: CASSPSIAVSTDTQYF. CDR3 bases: TGTGCCAGCAGTCCGAGTATAGCGGTTAGCACAGATACGCAGTATTTT.

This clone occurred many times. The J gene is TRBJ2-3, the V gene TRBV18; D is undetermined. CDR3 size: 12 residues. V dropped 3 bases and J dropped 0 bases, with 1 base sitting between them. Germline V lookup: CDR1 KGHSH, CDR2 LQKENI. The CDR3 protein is CASSPSTDTQYF. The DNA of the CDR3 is TGTGCCAGCTCACCGAGCACAGATACGCAGTATTTT. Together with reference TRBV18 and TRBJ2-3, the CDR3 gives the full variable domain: NAGVMQNPRHLVRRRGQEARLRCSPMKGHSHVYWYRQLPEEGLKFMVYLQKENIIDESGMPKERFSAEFPKEGPSILRIQQVVRGDSAAYFCASSPSTDTQYFGPGTRLTVL.

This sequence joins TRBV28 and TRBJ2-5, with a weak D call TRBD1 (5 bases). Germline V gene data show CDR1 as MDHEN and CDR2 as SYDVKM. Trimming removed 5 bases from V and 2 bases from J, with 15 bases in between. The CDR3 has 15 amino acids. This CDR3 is CASSPPAGYQETQYF. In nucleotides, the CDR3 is TGTGCCAGCAGTCCCCCGGCAGGGTATCAAGAGACCCAGTACTTC.

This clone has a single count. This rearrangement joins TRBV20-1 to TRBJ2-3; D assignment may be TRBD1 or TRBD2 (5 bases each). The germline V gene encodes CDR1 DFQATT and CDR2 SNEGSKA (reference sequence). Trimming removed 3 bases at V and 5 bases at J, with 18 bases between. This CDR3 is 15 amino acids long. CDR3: CSARGWDANEDTQYF. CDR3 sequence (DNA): TGCAGTGCTAGGGGCTGGGACGCGAATGAAGATACGCAGTATTTT.

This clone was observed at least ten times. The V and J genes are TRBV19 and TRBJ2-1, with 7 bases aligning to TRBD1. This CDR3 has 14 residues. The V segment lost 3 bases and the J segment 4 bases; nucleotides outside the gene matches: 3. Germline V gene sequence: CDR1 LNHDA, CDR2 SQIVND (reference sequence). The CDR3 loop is CASSIGTAYNEQFF. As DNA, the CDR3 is TGTGCCAGTAGTATTGGGACAGCTTACAATGAGCAGTTCTTC.

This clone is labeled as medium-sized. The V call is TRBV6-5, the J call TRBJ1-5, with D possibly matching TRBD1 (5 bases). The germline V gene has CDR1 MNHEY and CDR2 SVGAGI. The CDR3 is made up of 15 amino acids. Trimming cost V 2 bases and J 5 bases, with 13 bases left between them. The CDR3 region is CASSYVLGGDQPQHF. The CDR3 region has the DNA TGTGCCAGCAGTTACGTTCTCGGGGGGGATCAGCCCCAGCATTTT.

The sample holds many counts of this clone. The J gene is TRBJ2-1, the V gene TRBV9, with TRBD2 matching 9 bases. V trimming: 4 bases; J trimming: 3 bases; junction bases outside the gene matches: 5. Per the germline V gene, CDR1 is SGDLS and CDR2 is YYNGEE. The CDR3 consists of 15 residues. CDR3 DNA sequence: TGTGCCAGCAGCCTCCGGACTAGCGTCTACAATGAGCAGTTCTTC. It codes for CASSLRTSVYNEQFF.

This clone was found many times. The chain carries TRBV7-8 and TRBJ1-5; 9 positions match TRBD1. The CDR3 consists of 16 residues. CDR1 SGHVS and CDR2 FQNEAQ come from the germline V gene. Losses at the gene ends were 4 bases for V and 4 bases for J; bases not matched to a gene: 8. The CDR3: CASSSSDRGRNQPQHF. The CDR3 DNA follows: TGTGCCAGCAGCTCCTCGGACAGGGGAAGGAATCAGCCCCAGCATTTT. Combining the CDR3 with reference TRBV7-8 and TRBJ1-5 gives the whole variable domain GAGVSQSPRYKVAKRGQDVALRCDPISGHVSLFWYQQALGQGPEFLTYFQNEAQLDKSGLPSDRFFAERPEGSVSTLKIQRTQQEDSAVYLCASSSSDRGRNQPQHFGDGTRLSIL.

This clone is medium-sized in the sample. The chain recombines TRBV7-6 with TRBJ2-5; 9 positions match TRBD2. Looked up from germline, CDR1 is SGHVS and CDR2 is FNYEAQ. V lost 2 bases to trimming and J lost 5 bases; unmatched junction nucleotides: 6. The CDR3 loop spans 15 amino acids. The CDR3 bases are TGTGCCAGCAGCTTATATGCGGGAGGGGCGGAGACCCAGTACTTC. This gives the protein CASSLYAGGAETQYF.

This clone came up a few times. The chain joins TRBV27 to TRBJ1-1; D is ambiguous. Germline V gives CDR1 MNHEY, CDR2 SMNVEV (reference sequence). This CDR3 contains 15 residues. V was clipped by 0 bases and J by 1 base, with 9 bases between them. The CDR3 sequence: CASSLSGGGNTEAFF. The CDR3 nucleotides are TGTGCCAGCAGTTTATCTGGAGGCGGGAACACTGAAGCTTTCTTT.

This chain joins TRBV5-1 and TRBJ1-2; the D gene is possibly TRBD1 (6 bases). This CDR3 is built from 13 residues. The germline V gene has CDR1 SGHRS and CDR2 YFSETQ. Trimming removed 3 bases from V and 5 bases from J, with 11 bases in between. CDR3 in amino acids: CASSSAGQYGYTF. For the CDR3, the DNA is TGCGCCAGCAGCTCTGCTGGACAGTATGGCTACACCTTC.

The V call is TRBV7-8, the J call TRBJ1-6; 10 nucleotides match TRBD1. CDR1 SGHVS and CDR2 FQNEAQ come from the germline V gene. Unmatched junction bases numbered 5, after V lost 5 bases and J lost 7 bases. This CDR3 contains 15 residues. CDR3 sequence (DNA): TGTGCCAGCAGCCAACGGACAGGGGGAAATTCACCCCTCCACTTT. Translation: CASSQRTGGNSPLHF.

This CDR3 is CASSLGQGFNQPQHF. In nucleotides, the CDR3 is TGTGCCAGCAGTTTGGGACAGGGGTTCAATCAGCCCCAGCATTTT. The chain carries TRBV12-3 or TRBV12-4 and TRBJ1-5, with 10 bases fitting TRBD1. The CDR3 runs to 15 residues. Germline trimming cut 3 bases from V and 3 bases from J; bases unmatched to any gene: 2.

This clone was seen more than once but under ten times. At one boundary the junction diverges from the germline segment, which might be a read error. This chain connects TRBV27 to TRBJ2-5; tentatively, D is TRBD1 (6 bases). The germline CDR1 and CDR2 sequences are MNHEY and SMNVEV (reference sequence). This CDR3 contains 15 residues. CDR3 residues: CASSLFAGEQETQYF. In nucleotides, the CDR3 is TGTGCCAGCAGCTTATTTGCAGGGGAACAAGAGACCCAGTACTTC.

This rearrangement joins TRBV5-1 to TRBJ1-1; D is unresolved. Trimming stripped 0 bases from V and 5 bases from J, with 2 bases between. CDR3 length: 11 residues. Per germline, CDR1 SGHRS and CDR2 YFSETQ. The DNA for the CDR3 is TGCGCCAGCAGCTTGGATACTGAAGCTTTCTTT. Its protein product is CASSLDTEAFF.

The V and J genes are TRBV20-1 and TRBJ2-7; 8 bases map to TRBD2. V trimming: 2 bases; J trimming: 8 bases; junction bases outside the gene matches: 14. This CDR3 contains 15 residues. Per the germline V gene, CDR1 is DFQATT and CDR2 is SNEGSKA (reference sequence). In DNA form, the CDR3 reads TGCAGTGCTAGAATTAGCGGGGTCGTTCTGGGCAAGCAGTACTTC. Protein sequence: CSARISGVVLGKQYF.

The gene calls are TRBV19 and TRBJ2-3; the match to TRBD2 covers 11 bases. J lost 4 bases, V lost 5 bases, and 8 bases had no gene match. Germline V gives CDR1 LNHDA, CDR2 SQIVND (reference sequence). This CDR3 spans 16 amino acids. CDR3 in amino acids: CASSDRLAGSPDTQYF. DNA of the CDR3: TGTGCCAGTAGTGACCGACTAGCGGGAAGTCCAGATACGCAGTATTTT.

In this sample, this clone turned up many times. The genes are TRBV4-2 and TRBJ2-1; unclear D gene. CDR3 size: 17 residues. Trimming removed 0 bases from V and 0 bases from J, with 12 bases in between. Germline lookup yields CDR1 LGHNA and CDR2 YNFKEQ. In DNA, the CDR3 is TGTGCCAGCAGCCAAGAAAGTTCCTCTAGCTCCTACAATGAGCAGTTCTTC. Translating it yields CASSQESSSSSYNEQFF.

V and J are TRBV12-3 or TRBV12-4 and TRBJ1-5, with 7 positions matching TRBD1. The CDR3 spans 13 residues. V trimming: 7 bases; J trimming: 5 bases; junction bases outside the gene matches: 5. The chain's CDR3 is CASTGQQDQPQHF. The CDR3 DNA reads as TGTGCCAGCACGGGACAGCAAGATCAGCCCCAGCATTTT.

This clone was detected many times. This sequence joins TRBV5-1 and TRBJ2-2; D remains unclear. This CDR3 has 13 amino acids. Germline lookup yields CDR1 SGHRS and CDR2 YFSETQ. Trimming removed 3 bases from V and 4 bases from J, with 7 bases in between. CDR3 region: CASSSHFTGELFF. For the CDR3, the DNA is TGCGCCAGCAGCTCACACTTCACCGGGGAGCTGTTTTTT.

CDR3 in amino acids: CASTEFMNTEAFF. As DNA, the CDR3 is TGCGCCAGCACTGAATTTATGAACACTGAAGCTTTCTTT. The chain carries TRBV5-1 and TRBJ1-1; no clear D. The CDR3 totals 13 residues. CDR1 and CDR2 (germline): SGHRS, YFSETQ. V was cut by 6 bases and J by 0 bases, with 9 bases left in between.

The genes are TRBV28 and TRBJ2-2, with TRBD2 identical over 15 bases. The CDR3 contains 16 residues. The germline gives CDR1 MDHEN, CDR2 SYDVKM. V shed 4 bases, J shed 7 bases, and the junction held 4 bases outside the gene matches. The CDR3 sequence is CASSYGLAGGVGELFF. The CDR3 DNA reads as TGTGCCAGCAGTTATGGACTAGCGGGAGGGGTCGGGGAGCTGTTTTTT.

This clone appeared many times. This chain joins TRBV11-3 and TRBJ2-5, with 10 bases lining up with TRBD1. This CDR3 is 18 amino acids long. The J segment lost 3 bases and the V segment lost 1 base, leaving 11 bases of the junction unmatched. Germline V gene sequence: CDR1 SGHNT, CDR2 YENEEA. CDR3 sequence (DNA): TGTGCCAGCAGCTTAGTTCCTTTTGGGACAGGGGAGGAAGAGACCCAGTACTTC. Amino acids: CASSLVPFGTGEEETQYF.